This T cell receptor (beta chain) was captured by sequencing in a study of blood T cell repertoires in COVID-19. Study context: Acute-phase and convalescent COVID-19 samples originated in the United States, Italy and Spain. In each case, the material was cDNA or gDNA derived from T cells, B-cell-depleted T cells, or PBMCs.

Germline V lookup: CDR1 SGHRS, CDR2 YFSETQ. Losses at the gene ends were 4 bases for V and 5 bases for J; bases not matched to a gene: 4. CDR3 length: 14 amino acids. Methods used by the authors: It was from reference gene primer amplification that nucleated cell counts were estimated. Repertoires were generated with immunoSEQ multiplex PCR, while TCRdb's copy carries only in-frame clones and drops some. The V and J calls and clone size come from that table; D and trimming were worked out from the DNA. Altogether 280,000 or so clones are present, 88% being singletons, with the ten largest covering almost 9.5%.

What was sequenced was peripheral blood. The receptor was isolated from a man in his late teens or twenties with active or convalescent COVID-19. The chain joins TRBV5-1 to TRBJ1-4; the match to TRBD1 covers 8 bases. CDR3: CASSTDRGNEKLFF. In DNA, the CDR3 is TGCGCCAGCAGCACCGACAGGGGAAATGAAAAACTGTTTTTT.